Here is one TCR beta chain with its context. The antigen is undetermined. PCR used 60 Vbeta primers and 13 Jbeta primers. The method was immunoSEQ multiplex PCR; TCRdb's version includes in-frame clones alone and lacks a portion of them. The repertoire holds about 160,000 clones, with about 77% as singletons. This specimen belongs to a study of cytomegalovirus exposure and HLA in healthy donors. Study-wide background: Early released data had approximately 86 million unique TCRs, all coming from HLA-typed donors.

Study results and caveats: A reported reduction in N-insertions relative to the roughly 700-donor mean was seen in an Asian-associated ancestry cluster in a later analysis.

Sequencing was performed on PBMCs. The TCR comes from a man aged 25 to 45 in good health and CMV-seronegative.

CDR3 sequence (DNA): TGCGCCAGCAGCTTGGAGGGACAGGTCTCCTATAATGGTTCACCCCTCCACTTT. Translation gives CASSLEGQVSYNGSPLHF. The chain combines TRBV5-1 with TRBJ1-6; 8 bases are shared with TRBD1. Germline trimming cut 0 bases from V and 9 bases from J; bases unmatched to any gene: 14. CDR1 and CDR2 from the germline V gene are SGHRS and YFSETQ. The CDR3 is 18 residues long.